The entry below describes one T cell receptor (beta chain). The age range of participants was about 18 to 90 years, with residence in fewer than 25 US areas. The ends were cut back, 0 bases at V and 0 bases at J, with 5 bases in the middle. Germline assignment: CDR1 PRHDT and CDR2 FYEKMQ (reference sequence). This CDR3 has 14 residues. This entry is derived from a study of blood T cell repertoires in COVID-19. The wider study: Acute and convalescent COVID-19 samples came from the United States, Italy and Spain.

Study processing details: Estimation of nucleated cell counts relied on the amplification of reference gene primers. Assay: immunoSEQ multiplex PCR; the TCRdb copy retains only in-frame clones and omits some. D and trimming were read from the DNA, whereas the V and J calls and clone size are those reported in that table. The sample includes 120,000 to 150,000 clones, approximately 87% of them seen just once. Sequenced material: PBMCs or T cells enriched from blood (not recorded which). V is TRBV13 and J is TRBJ2-5; D not resolved. The receptor's source is a man in his forties or fifties in a cohort exposed to, infected with or recovered from COVID-19 (not recorded which). The CDR3 region has the DNA TGTGCCAGCAGCTTAGGGGCAGACCAAGAGACCCAGTACTTC. Encoded protein: CASSLGADQETQYF.